This is a list of T cell receptor beta chains from one sample in a study of Graves' ophthalmopathy and Graves' hyperthyroidism. MiXCR, applied by TCRdb to the multiplex PCR reads, yields one record per CDR3 protein. The table includes roughly 170,000 distinct CDR3 sequences, just under 40% detected once. Sequenced sample: peripheral blood. These receptors all come from a man younger than 40 with Graves' ophthalmopathy. Both conserved end residues are part of each CDR3. The D gene is left open where the match is weak. Size is omitted from some rows. Given values are once, few, many or a class for expanded clones.

>TRBD2|TRBJ2-7|TRBV6-2/TRBV6-3|many
CATTREGPHPEQYF
TGTGCCACCACCCGGGAGGGACCCCATCCCGAGCAGTACTTC
>NA|TRBJ1-5|TRBV12-3/TRBV12-4|many
CASRGEGYQPQHF
TGTGCCAGCAGGGGGGAGGGTTATCAGCCCCAGCATTTT
>TRBD1|TRBJ1-1|TRBV5-1|NA
CASSQDPGTGGWGAFF
TGCGCCAGCAGCCAAGACCCCGGGACAGGGGGCTGGGGAGCTTTCTTT
>NA|TRBJ2-5|TRBV28|many
CASIRLGRETQYF
TGTGCCAGCATCCGATTGGGACGAGAGACCCAGTACTTC
>NA|TRBJ1-5|TRBV5-6|many
CASSLGSGKNQPQHF
TGTGCCAGCAGCTTGGGTTCAGGGAAGAATCAGCCCCAGCATTTT
>TRBD1|TRBJ2-6|TRBV30|many
CARTRGRRSSGANVLTF
TGTGCCAGGACCAGGGGGCGTCGCAGCTCTGGGGCCAACGTCCTGACTTTC
>NA|TRBJ2-7|TRBV7-9|many
CASSSQPRSYEQYF
TGTGCCAGCAGCTCGCAGCCCCGAAGCTACGAGCAGTACTTC
>NA|TRBJ1-1|TRBV7-8|NA
CASSLGKSTEAFF
TGTGCCAGCAGCTTAGGGAAAAGCACTGAAGCTTTCTTT
>NA|TRBJ2-5|TRBV12-3/TRBV12-4|few
CASSLLGRVSAQYF
TGTGCCAGCAGTTTATTAGGGCGGGTCTCCGCCCAGTACTTC
>TRBD1|TRBJ2-7|TRBV2|many
CASKGQVPLEQYF
TGTGCCAGCAAAGGACAGGTCCCCCTCGAGCAGTACTTC
>NA|TRBJ1-6|TRBV6-1|many
CASSERNRASSYNSPLHF
TGTGCCAGCAGTGAACGGAACAGGGCGAGCTCCTATAATTCACCCCTCCACTTT
>NA|TRBJ1-1|TRBV2|many
CASSEALRGEAFF
TGTGCCAGCAGTGAAGCGCTTCGAGGTGAAGCTTTCTTT
>NA|TRBJ1-1|TRBV20-1|many
CSASIPGGFTEAFF
TGCAGTGCTAGTATCCCTGGGGGTTTTACTGAAGCTTTCTTT
>NA|TRBJ1-5|TRBV6-2/TRBV6-3|few
CASSYVDFNQPQHF
TGTGCCAGCAGTTACGTGGACTTCAATCAGCCCCAGCATTTT
>NA|TRBJ2-7|TRBV12-3/TRBV12-4|many
CASSNHDGFYEQYF
TGTGCCAGCAGTAACCACGATGGGTTCTACGAGCAGTACTTC
>TRBD1|TRBJ2-4|TRBV2|many
CASGLGTATRDIQYF
TGTGCCAGCGGATTAGGGACAGCCACCCGAGACATTCAGTACTTC
>TRBD2|TRBJ2-2|TRBV7-8|NA
CASSALAGVIGELFF
TGTGCCAGCAGCGCGCTAGCGGGAGTTATCGGGGAGCTGTTTTTT
>TRBD2|TRBJ2-5|TRBV6-2/TRBV6-3|NA
CASSRLGASGREETQYF
TGTGCCAGCAGCAGGCTAGGGGCTAGCGGGAGGGAAGAGACCCAGTACTTC
>NA|TRBJ2-2|TRBV27|many
CASSAGQQSTGELFF
TGTGCCAGCAGTGCGGGACAGCAAAGCACCGGGGAGCTGTTTTTT
>NA|TRBJ2-7|TRBV30|many
CAWSVAPLDRSSYEQYF
TGTGCCTGGAGTGTAGCCCCACTGGACAGATCCTCCTACGAGCAGTACTTC